One sample yielded the 15 T cell receptor beta chains listed below, sequenced in a study of human T cells and chemical hapten exposure. In TCRdb, the RACE reads were re-called with MiXCR into one record per CDR3 protein. The sample includes about 41,000 distinct CDR3 sequences, 3.5% to 5% of them seen just once. The sample's time point: healthy volunteer bleed at 2 weeks. The template was total RNA from unfractionated whole blood. The sample was whole blood. These receptors were collected from a human donor in good health. Some clones in this sample may be carry-over from other donors' samples.

The chain is built from TRBV29-1 and TRBJ1-1; 7 bases map to TRBD1. Per the germline V gene, CDR1 is SQVTM and CDR2 is ANQGSEA. With 7 bases clipped from V and 0 bases from J, the junction kept 8 bases outside the gene matches. There are 14 residues in the CDR3. The CDR3 DNA reads as TGCAGCGCACCGCCGGGACAGATGAACACTGAAGCTTTCTTT. Translating it yields CSAPPGQMNTEAFF.

This clonotype occurred many times. The chain couples TRBV11-2 to TRBJ2-1; 12 positions agree with TRBD1. V was pared by 5 bases and J by 8 bases, with 13 bases of the junction left unmatched. Germline loops: CDR1 SGHAT, CDR2 FQNNGV. There are 17 residues in the CDR3. CDR3 bases: TGTGCCAGCAGCCCGTGGGACAGGGGGCTAACTACCTATGAGCAGTTCTTC. Translation gives CASSPWDRGLTTYEQFF. The variable domain in full, completed from reference TRBV11-2 and TRBJ2-1, reads EAGVAQSPRYKIIEKRQSVAFWCNPISGHATLYWYQQILGQGPKLLIQFQNNGVVDDSQLPKDRFSAERLKGVDSTLKIQPAKLEDSAVYLCASSPWDRGLTTYEQFFGPGTRLTVL.

Many counts were recorded for this clonotype. This chain connects TRBV29-1 to TRBJ2-7; D remains ambiguous. Trimming stripped 6 bases from V and 2 bases from J, with 8 bases between. The germline V gene encodes CDR1 SQVTM and CDR2 ANQGSEA. There are 11 residues in the CDR3. CDR3 bases: TGCAGCGTCAGGAACCCCTACGAGCAGTACTTC. The encoded protein is CSVRNPYEQYF.

This clonotype was counted ten times or more. The genes are TRBV27 and TRBJ2-7; 8 nucleotides match TRBD2. The CDR3 is 15 amino acids. Germline V lookup: CDR1 MNHEY, CDR2 SMNVEV (reference sequence). With 7 bases clipped from V and 2 bases from J, the junction kept 10 bases outside the gene matches. CDR3 region: CASTELFGGAYEQYF. The CDR3, as DNA: TGTGCCAGCACCGAACTTTTCGGGGGGGCCTACGAGCAGTACTTC.

This clonotype was recorded many times. This chain joins TRBV29-1 and TRBJ1-2, with D possibly matching TRBD1 (6 bases). Germline V gene sequence: CDR1 SQVTM, CDR2 ANQGSEA. V lost 5 bases to trimming and J lost 4 bases, with 14 bases between them. The CDR3 totals 13 residues. The CDR3 DNA follows: TGCAGCGTTCGCACCGGACAGTTCTATGGCTACACCTTC. Translated, it gives CSVRTGQFYGYTF.

A few counts support this clonotype. This chain connects TRBV5-1 to TRBJ2-7; 8 bases match TRBD1. The ends lost 6 bases at V and 0 bases at J; junction bases unmatched: 8. Germline V gene sequence: CDR1 SGHRS, CDR2 YFSETQ. CDR3 length: 15 amino acids. Written as DNA, the CDR3 is TGCGCCAGCAACCCAGACAGGGGAAGCTCCTACGAGCAGTACTTC. It yields the protein CASNPDRGSSYEQYF.

The chain uses TRBV19 and TRBJ1-3, with D possibly being TRBD1 (5 bases). The CDR3 is 15 residues long. V gave up 3 bases and J gave up 1 base, with 10 bases separating them. Germline V gene lookup returns CDR1 LNHDA and CDR2 SQIVND (reference sequence). The CDR3 sequence is CASSMLSGSGNTIYF. The CDR3 coding sequence is TGTGCCAGTAGTATGCTTTCAGGGTCTGGAAACACCATATATTTT.

This clonotype was seen repeatedly, ten times or more. The chain has TRBV10-3 and TRBJ2-7; no reliable D call. CDR1 ENHRY and CDR2 SYGVKD come from the germline V gene. With 3 bases removed from V and 0 bases from J, the gap between germline ends came to 6 bases. This CDR3 region has 13 residues. CDR3 region: CAISDRTSYEQYF. As DNA, the CDR3 is TGTGCCATCAGTGACAGGACCTCCTACGAGCAGTACTTC.

The CDR3 DNA sequence: TGTGCCAGCAGTTCCTTAAGAGCGGGAGGATCTACCACAGATACGCAGTATTTT. It encodes CASSSLRAGGSTTDTQYF. This rearrangement joins TRBV6-6 to TRBJ2-3, with TRBD2 matching 9 bases. Per the germline V gene, CDR1 is MNHNY and CDR2 is SVGAGI (reference sequence). V lost 4 bases to trimming and J lost 2 bases; unmatched junction nucleotides: 13. The CDR3 contains 18 residues.

A remark on this clonotype: A read error is possible here, since a much larger clone lies one base away. Here the CDR3 DNA reads TGTGCCAGCAGCTTGTCACGGGGGCTCAATCAGCCCCAGCATTTT. It is translated as CASSLSRGLNQPQHF. The rearrangement joins TRBV7-9 to TRBJ1-5, with D tentatively TRBD1 (6 bases). Trimming left V 3 bases short and J 3 bases short, with 12 bases between. The V gene's germline CDR1 is SEHNR and CDR2 FQNEAQ (reference sequence). The CDR3 is made up of 15 amino acids. The variable domain in full, completed from reference TRBV7-9 and TRBJ1-5, reads DTGVSQNPRHKITKRGQNVTFRCDPISEHNRLYWYRQTLGQGPEFLTYFQNEAQLEKSRLLSDRFSAERPKGSFSTLEIQRTEQGDSAMYLCASSLSRGLNQPQHFGDGTRLSIL.

This clonotype has at least ten counts. This chain joins TRBV5-1 and TRBJ2-5; 8 positions match TRBD2. CDR1 and CDR2 (germline): SGHRS, YFSETQ. J was trimmed by 7 bases and V by 4 bases; bases with no gene match: 9. The length of the CDR3 is 14 residues. The CDR3: CASSAGLGVGTQYF. DNA for the CDR3: TGCGCCAGCAGCGCGGGACTAGGGGTCGGGACCCAGTACTTC. The full variable domain, its missing parts supplied by reference TRBV5-1 and TRBJ2-5, is KAGVTQTPRYLIKTRGQQVTLSCSPISGHRSVSWYQQTPGQGLQFLFEYFSETQRNKGNFPGRFSGRQFSNSRSEMNVSTLELGDSALYLCASSAGLGVGTQYFGPGTRLLVL.

This clonotype was seen more than once but under ten times. The chain recombines TRBV7-9 with TRBJ2-2; no clear D. Per the germline V gene, CDR1 is SEHNR and CDR2 is FQNEAQ (reference sequence). The CDR3 has 14 residues. The V and J ends lost 6 bases and 8 bases respectively, with 16 bases between them. The CDR3 is CASRPIPPAGELFF. CDR3 DNA: TGTGCCAGCAGGCCAATTCCTCCTGCTGGGGAGCTGTTTTTT.

Comment on this clonotype: The junction shows a germline mismatch at one end, possibly a read error. The chain recombines TRBV28 with TRBJ2-1; D is unresolved. The CDR3 is 12 amino acids. Germline V gives CDR1 MDHEN, CDR2 SYDVKM. The CDR3 region has the DNA TGTGCCAGCAGGTTAAGGGCTGGTAGTGAGATCTTC. It is translated as CASRLRAGSEIF.

The sample holds many counts of this clonotype. The chain employs TRBV11-2 and TRBJ1-5; no clear D gene. Germline lookup yields CDR1 SGHAT and CDR2 FQNNGV. The V and J ends lost 5 bases and 5 bases respectively, with 13 bases between them. There are 14 residues in the CDR3. CDR3 sequence: CASSPGRLDQPQHF. CDR3 DNA sequence: TGTGCCAGCAGCCCTGGGAGATTAGATCAGCCCCAGCATTTT.

This clonotype was counted at least ten times. This chain uses TRBV27 with TRBJ2-3, with D uncertain. With 3 bases removed from V and 0 bases from J, the gap between germline ends came to 7 bases. CDR1 and CDR2 (germline): MNHEY, SMNVEV (reference sequence). The CDR3 totals 14 residues. Here the CDR3 DNA reads TGTGCCAGCAGTTTCGGCGGTAGCACAGATACGCAGTATTTT. Protein sequence: CASSFGGSTDTQYF.